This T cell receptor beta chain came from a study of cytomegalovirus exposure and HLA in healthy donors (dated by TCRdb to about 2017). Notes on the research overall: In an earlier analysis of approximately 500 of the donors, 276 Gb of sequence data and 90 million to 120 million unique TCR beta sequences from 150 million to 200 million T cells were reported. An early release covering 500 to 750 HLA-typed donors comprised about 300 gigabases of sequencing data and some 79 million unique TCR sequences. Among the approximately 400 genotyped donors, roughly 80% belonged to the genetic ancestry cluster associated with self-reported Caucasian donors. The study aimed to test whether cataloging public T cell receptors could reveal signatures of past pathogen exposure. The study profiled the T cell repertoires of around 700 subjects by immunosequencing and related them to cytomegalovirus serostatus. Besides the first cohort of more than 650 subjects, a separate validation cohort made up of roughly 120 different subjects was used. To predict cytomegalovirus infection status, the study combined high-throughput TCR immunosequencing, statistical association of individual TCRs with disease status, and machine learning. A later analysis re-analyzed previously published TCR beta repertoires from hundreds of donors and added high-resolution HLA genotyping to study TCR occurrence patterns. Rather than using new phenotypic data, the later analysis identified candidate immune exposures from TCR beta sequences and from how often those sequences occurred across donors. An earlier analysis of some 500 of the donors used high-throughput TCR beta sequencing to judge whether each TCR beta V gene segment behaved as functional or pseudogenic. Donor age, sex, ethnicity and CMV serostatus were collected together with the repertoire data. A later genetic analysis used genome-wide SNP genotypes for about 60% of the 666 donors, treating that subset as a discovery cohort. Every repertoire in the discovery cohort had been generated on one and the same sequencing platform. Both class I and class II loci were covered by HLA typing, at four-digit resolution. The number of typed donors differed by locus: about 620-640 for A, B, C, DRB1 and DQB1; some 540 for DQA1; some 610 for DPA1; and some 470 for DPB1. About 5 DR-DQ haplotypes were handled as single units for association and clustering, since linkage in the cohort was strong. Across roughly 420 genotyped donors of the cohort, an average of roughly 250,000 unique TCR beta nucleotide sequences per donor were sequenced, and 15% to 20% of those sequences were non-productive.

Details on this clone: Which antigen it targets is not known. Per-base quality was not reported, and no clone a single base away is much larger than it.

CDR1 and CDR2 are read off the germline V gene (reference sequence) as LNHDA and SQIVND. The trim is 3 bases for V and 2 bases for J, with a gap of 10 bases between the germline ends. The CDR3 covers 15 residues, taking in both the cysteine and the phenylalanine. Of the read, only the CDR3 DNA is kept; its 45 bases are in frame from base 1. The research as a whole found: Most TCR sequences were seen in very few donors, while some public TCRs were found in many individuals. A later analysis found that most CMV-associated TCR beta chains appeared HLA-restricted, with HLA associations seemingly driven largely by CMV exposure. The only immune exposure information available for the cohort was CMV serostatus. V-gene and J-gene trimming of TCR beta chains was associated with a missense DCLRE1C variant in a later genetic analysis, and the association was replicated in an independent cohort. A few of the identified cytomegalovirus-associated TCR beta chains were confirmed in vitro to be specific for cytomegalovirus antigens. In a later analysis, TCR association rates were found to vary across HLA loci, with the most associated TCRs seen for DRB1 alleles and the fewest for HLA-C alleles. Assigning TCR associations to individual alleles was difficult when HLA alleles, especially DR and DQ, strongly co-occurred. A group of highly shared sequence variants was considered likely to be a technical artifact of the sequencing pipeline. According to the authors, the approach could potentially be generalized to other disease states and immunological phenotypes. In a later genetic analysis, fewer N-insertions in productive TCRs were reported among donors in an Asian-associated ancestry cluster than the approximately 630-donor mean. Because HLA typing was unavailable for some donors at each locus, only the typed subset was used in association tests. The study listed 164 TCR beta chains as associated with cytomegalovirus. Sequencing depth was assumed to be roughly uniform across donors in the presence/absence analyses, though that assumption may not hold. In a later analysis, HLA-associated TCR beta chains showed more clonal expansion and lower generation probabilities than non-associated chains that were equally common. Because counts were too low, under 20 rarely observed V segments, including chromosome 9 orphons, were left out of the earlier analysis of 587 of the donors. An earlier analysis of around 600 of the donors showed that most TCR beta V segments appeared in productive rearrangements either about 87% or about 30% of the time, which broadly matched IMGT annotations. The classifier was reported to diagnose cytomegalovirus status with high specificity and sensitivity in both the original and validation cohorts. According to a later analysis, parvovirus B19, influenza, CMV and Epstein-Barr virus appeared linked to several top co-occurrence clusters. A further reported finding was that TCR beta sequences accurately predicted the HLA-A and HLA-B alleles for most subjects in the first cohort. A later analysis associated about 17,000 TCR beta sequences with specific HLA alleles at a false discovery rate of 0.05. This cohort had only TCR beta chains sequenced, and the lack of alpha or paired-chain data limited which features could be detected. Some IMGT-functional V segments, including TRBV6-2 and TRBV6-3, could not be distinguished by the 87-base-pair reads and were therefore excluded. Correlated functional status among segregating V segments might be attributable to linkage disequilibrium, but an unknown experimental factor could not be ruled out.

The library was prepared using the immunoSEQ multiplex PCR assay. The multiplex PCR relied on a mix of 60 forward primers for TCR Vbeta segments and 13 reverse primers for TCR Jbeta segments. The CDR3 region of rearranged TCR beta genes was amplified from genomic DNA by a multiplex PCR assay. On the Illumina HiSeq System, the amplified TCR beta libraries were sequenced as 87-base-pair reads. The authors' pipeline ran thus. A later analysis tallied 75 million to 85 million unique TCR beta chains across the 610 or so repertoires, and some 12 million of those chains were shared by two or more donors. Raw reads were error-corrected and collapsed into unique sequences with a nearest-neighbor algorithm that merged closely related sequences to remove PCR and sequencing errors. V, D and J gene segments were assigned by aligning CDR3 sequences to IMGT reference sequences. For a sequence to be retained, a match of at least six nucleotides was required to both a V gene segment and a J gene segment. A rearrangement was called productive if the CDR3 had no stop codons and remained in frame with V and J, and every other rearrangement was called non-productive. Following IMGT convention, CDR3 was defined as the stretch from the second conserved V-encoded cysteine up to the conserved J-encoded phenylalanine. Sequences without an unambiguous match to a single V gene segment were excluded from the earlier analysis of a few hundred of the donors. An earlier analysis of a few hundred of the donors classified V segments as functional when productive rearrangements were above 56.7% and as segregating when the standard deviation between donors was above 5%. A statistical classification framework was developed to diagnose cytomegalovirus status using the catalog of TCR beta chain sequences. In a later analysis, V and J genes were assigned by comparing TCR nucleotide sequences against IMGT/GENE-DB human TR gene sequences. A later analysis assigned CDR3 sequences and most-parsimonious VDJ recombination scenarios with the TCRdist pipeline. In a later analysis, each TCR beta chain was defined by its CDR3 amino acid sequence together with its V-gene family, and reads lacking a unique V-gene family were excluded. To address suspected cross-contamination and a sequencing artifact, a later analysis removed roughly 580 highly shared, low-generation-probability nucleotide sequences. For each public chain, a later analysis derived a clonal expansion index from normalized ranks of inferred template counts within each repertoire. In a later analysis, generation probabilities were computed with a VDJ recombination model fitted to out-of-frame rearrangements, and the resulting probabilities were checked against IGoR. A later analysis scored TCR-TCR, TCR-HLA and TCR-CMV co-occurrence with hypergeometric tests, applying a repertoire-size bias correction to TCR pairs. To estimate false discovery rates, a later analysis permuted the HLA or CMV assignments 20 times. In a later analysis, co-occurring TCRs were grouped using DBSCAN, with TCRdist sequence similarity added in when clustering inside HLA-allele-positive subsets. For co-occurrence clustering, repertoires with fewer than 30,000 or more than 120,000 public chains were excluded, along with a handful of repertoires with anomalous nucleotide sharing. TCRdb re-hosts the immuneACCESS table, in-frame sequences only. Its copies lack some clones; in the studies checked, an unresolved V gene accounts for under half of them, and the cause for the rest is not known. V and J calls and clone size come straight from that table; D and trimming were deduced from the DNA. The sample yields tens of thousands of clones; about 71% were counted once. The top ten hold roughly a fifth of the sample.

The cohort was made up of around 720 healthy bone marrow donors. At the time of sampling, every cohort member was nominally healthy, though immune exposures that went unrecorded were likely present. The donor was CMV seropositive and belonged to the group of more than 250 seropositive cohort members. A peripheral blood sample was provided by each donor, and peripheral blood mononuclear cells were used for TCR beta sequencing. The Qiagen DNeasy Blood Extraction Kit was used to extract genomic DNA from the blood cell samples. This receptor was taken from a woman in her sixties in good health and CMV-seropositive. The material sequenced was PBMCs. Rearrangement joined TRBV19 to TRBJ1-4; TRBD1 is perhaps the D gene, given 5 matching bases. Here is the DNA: TGTGCCAGTAGTATTGGTCGGGGGACTAATGAAAAACTGTTTTTT. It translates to CASSIGRGTNEKLFF.